A selection of T cell receptor beta chains follows, all from one sample in a study of blood T cells in healthy people across ages. TCRdb ran MiXCR on the 5' RACE reads and lists one entry per CDR3 protein. The repertoire has fewer than 2 million distinct CDR3 sequences, about two fifths of them found once; the top ten carry 20% to 25%. Input material: blood. Receptors originate from a human donor in good health. Each CDR3 is given with its conserved first and last residue. The D gene is left open where the match is weak. Part of the rows lack a size; the others show once, few, many or a class for expanded clones.

V: TRBV3-1
size: NA
D: TRBD2
J: TRBJ2-1
length: 15
CDR3: CASSPTSGVGDEQFF
DNA: TGTGCCAGCAGCCCCACTAGCGGGGTCGGCGACGAGCAGTTCTTC

V: TRBV5-1
size: NA
D: NA
J: TRBJ2-7
length: 14
CDR3: CASRPILAAYEQYF
DNA: TGCGCCAGCAGACCGATTCTGGCAGCCTACGAGCAGTACTTC

V: TRBV14
size: few
D: NA
J: TRBJ2-7
length: 14
CDR3: CASSHVYRPYEQYF
DNA: TGTGCCAGCAGCCATGTATATAGGCCCTACGAGCAGTACTTC

V: TRBV29-1
size: NA
D: NA
J: TRBJ1-1
length: 13
CDR3: CSVLLAARPGTFF
DNA: TGCAGCGTTCTCCTCGCAGCGAGGCCGGGAACTTTCTTT

V: TRBV10-3
size: few
D: TRBD2
J: TRBJ2-1
length: 13
CDR3: CAINDSGGNEQFF
DNA: TGTGCCATCAATGATAGCGGGGGGAATGAGCAGTTCTTC

V: TRBV9
size: few
D: TRBD2
J: TRBJ2-3
length: 15
CDR3: CASSAEGSGADTQYF
DNA: TGTGCCAGCAGCGCGGAGGGTAGCGGGGCAGATACGCAGTATTTT

V: TRBV3-1
size: NA
D: TRBD2
J: TRBJ2-7
length: 17
CDR3: CASSQELGGRWVYEQYF
DNA: TGTGCCAGCAGCCAAGAGCTCGGCGGGAGGTGGGTCTACGAGCAGTACTTC

V: TRBV10-3
size: few
D: TRBD1
J: TRBJ1-4
length: 17
CDR3: CANSDREEEGTNEKLFF
DNA: TGTGCCAATTCGGACAGGGAAGAGGAAGGAACTAATGAAAAACTGTTTTTT

V: TRBV4-1
size: NA
D: NA
J: TRBJ2-1
length: 16
CDR3: CASSRRPLRDVTEQFF
DNA: TGCGCCAGCAGCCGAAGGCCCCTCCGGGACGTAACTGAGCAGTTCTTC

V: TRBV3-1
size: NA
D: NA
J: TRBJ2-5
length: 15
CDR3: CASSQEAGPYGEQYF
DNA: TGTGCCAGCAGCCAAGAAGCAGGGCCCTACGGGGAGCAGTACTTC

V: TRBV12-3/TRBV12-4
size: few
D: NA
J: TRBJ1-2
length: 13
CDR3: CASSLIQAYGYTF
DNA: TGTGCCAGCAGTTTAATCCAAGCCTATGGCTACACCTTC

V: TRBV12-3/TRBV12-4
size: NA
D: NA
J: TRBJ2-1
length: 17
CDR3: CASSLVWRVSSYNEQFF
DNA: TGTGCCAGCAGTTTAGTATGGCGGGTGAGCTCCTACAATGAGCAGTTCTTC

V: TRBV20-1
size: NA
D: NA
J: TRBJ2-2
length: 16
CDR3: CSARDRRGSDTGELFF
DNA: TGCAGTGCTAGAGATCGGCGAGGGTCGGACACCGGGGAGCTGTTTTTT

V: TRBV11-1
size: few
D: NA
J: TRBJ2-7
length: 11
CDR3: CASKAAYEQYF
DNA: TGTGCCAGCAAGGCGGCGTACGAGCAGTACTTC

V: TRBV28
size: many
D: TRBD1
J: TRBJ2-7
length: 14
CDR3: CASSPGGENYEQYF
DNA: TGTGCCAGCAGTCCAGGGGGAGAAAACTACGAGCAGTACTTC

V: TRBV15
size: NA
D: NA
J: TRBJ1-2
length: 14
CDR3: CATSRGGNFYGYTF
DNA: TGTGCCACCAGCAGAGGAGGGAACTTCTATGGCTACACCTTC

V: TRBV28
size: NA
D: NA
J: TRBJ2-1
length: 15
CDR3: CASSFALVGGNEQFF
DNA: TGTGCCAGCAGTTTCGCCCTAGTGGGGGGTAATGAGCAGTTCTTC

V: TRBV6-2/TRBV6-3
size: few
D: NA
J: TRBJ1-6
length: 14
CDR3: CASGGRTENSPLHF
DNA: TGTGCCAGTGGAGGCAGGACAGAAAATTCACCCCTCCACTTT

V: TRBV20-1
size: NA
D: NA
J: TRBJ1-5
length: 11
CDR3: CSARVGGPQHF
DNA: TGCAGTGCTAGGGTGGGGGGGCCCCAGCATTTT

V: TRBV7-2
size: few
D: TRBD2
J: TRBJ2-3
length: 15
CDR3: CASSVTSGGVYTQYF
DNA: TGTGCCAGCAGCGTTACTAGCGGGGGGGTGTATACGCAGTATTTT

V: TRBV12-3/TRBV12-4
size: many
D: NA
J: TRBJ1-4
length: 12
CDR3: CASRDQRGKLFF
DNA: TGTGCCAGCAGGGACCAAAGAGGAAAACTGTTTTTT

V: TRBV7-2
size: NA
D: NA
J: TRBJ1-2
length: 18
CDR3: CASSLTTGGVNTFYGYTF
DNA: TGTGCCAGCAGCTTAACGACCGGAGGGGTGAATACCTTCTATGGCTACACCTTC

V: TRBV6-5
size: few
D: NA
J: TRBJ2-7
length: 14
CDR3: CASRWTVGGYEQYF
DNA: TGTGCCAGCAGATGGACAGTGGGTGGGTACGAGCAGTACTTC

V: TRBV12-3/TRBV12-4
size: NA
D: NA
J: TRBJ2-7
length: 13
CDR3: CAGSIGVVYEQYF
DNA: TGTGCCGGCAGCATAGGTGTCGTCTACGAGCAGTACTTC

V: TRBV5-5
size: NA
D: NA
J: TRBJ1-2
length: 14
CDR3: CASSLDGGHYGYTF
DNA: TGTGCCAGCAGCTTGGACGGGGGCCACTATGGCTACACCTTC

V: TRBV20-1
size: NA
D: NA
J: TRBJ1-5
length: 12
CDR3: CSASGENQPQHF
DNA: TGCAGTGCTAGCGGGGAAAATCAGCCCCAGCATTTT

V: TRBV12-3/TRBV12-4
size: NA
D: NA
J: TRBJ1-2
length: 13
CDR3: CASSKDRLGGYTF
DNA: TGTGCCAGCAGCAAAGACCGACTCGGGGGCTACACCTTC

V: TRBV20-1
size: once
D: TRBD2
J: TRBJ2-1
length: 17
CDR3: CSARPLGGGAIYNEQFF
DNA: TGCAGTGCTAGACCCCTGGGCGGGGGGGCGATCTACAATGAGCAGTTCTTC

V: TRBV10-3
size: many
D: TRBD1
J: TRBJ1-1
length: 13
CDR3: CAARDSPTAGAFF
DNA: TGTGCCGCCCGGGACAGCCCCACAGCGGGAGCTTTCTTT

V: TRBV29-1
size: NA
D: TRBD1
J: TRBJ1-1
length: 11
CDR3: CSVGDRGRAFF
DNA: TGCAGCGTTGGGGACAGGGGGCGAGCTTTCTTT

V: TRBV28
size: NA
D: NA
J: TRBJ2-3
length: 16
CDR3: CASSFLTGDWRNTQYF
DNA: TGTGCCAGCAGTTTCCTCACAGGAGACTGGAGGAATACGCAGTATTTT